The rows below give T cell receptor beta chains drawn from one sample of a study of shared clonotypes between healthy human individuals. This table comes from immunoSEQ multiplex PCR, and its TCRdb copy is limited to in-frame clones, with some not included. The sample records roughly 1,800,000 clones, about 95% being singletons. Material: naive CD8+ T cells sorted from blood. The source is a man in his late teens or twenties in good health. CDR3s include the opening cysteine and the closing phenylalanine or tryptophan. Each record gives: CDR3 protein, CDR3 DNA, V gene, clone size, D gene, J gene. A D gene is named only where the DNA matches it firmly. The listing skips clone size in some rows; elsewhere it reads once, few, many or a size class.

CDR3 protein: CASSPTGAYEQYF
CDR3 DNA: TGTGCCAGCAGTCCAACCGGGGCCTACGAGCAGTACTTC
V gene: TRBV25-1
clone size: -
D gene: -
J gene: TRBJ2-7

CDR3 protein: CASSQAWGANTEAFF
CDR3 DNA: TGCGCCAGCAGCCAAGCTTGGGGGGCGAACACTGAAGCTTTCTTT
V gene: TRBV4-1
clone size: -
D gene: -
J gene: TRBJ1-1

CDR3 protein: CASSSPLPTGRNEQFF
CDR3 DNA: TGTGCCAGCAGCTCCCCTCTCCCTACGGGTAGGAATGAGCAGTTCTTC
V gene: TRBV7-9
clone size: -
D gene: -
J gene: TRBJ2-1

CDR3 protein: CASSQGTGNQETQYF
CDR3 DNA: TGCGCCAGCAGCCAAGGAACAGGGAACCAAGAGACCCAGTACTTC
V gene: TRBV4-3
clone size: -
D gene: -
J gene: TRBJ2-5

CDR3 protein: CAWSVGTGFYEQYF
CDR3 DNA: TGTGCCTGGAGTGTCGGGACAGGCTTCTACGAGCAGTACTTC
V gene: TRBV30
clone size: -
D gene: TRBD1
J gene: TRBJ2-7

CDR3 protein: CASSSDRGRNQPQHF
CDR3 DNA: TGTGCCAGCAGCTCGGACAGGGGTCGCAATCAGCCCCAGCATTTT
V gene: TRBV7-9
clone size: -
D gene: TRBD1
J gene: TRBJ1-5

CDR3 protein: CASSYPEGTGELFF
CDR3 DNA: TGTGCCAGCAGCTACCCGGAGGGTACCGGGGAGCTGTTTTTT
V gene: TRBV7-8
clone size: -
D gene: -
J gene: TRBJ2-2

CDR3 protein: CASSQGGGSYNEQFF
CDR3 DNA: TGCGCCAGCAGCCAAGGAGGGGGCTCCTACAATGAGCAGTTCTTC
V gene: TRBV4-1
clone size: once
D gene: -
J gene: TRBJ2-1

CDR3 protein: CASSQDITEEYTIYF
CDR3 DNA: TGCGCCAGCAGCCAAGATATAACCGAGGAATACACCATATATTTT
V gene: TRBV4-3
clone size: -
D gene: -
J gene: TRBJ1-3

CDR3 protein: CASSYGTGAGPEQYF
CDR3 DNA: TGTGCCAGCAGTTACGGGACAGGGGCGGGTCCCGAGCAGTACTTC
V gene: TRBV6-5
clone size: -
D gene: TRBD1
J gene: TRBJ2-7

CDR3 protein: CASSLGAGNEQYF
CDR3 DNA: TGTGCCAGCAGTTTAGGCGCGGGGAACGAGCAGTACTTC
V gene: TRBV28
clone size: once
D gene: -
J gene: TRBJ2-7

CDR3 protein: CASMNRGLNTEAFF
CDR3 DNA: TGTGCCAGCATGAACAGGGGTTTAAACACTGAAGCTTTCTTT
V gene: TRBV6-1
clone size: -
D gene: TRBD1
J gene: TRBJ1-1

CDR3 protein: CASSDDSYEQYF
CDR3 DNA: TGTGCCAGCAGCGATGACAGTTACGAGCAGTACTTC
V gene: TRBV7-2
clone size: once
D gene: -
J gene: TRBJ2-7

CDR3 protein: CASSSQQGVRYEQYF
CDR3 DNA: TGTGCCAGCAGTTCTCAACAGGGGGTTCGGTACGAGCAGTACTTC
V gene: TRBV27
clone size: once
D gene: TRBD1
J gene: TRBJ2-7

CDR3 protein: CASSEVAPGADSPLHF
CDR3 DNA: TGTGCCAGCAGTGAAGTTGCACCGGGGGCTGATTCACCCCTCCACTTT
V gene: TRBV2
clone size: -
D gene: -
J gene: TRBJ1-6

CDR3 protein: CASSGTGGYEQYF
CDR3 DNA: TGTGCCAGCTCCGGGACAGGGGGATACGAGCAGTACTTC
V gene: TRBV18
clone size: -
D gene: TRBD1
J gene: TRBJ2-7

CDR3 protein: CASSPVAGNYEQYF
CDR3 DNA: TGTGCCAGCTCCCCCGTGGCAGGGAATTACGAGCAGTACTTC
V gene: TRBV28
clone size: -
D gene: -
J gene: TRBJ2-7

CDR3 protein: CASSTSGTGDGYTF
CDR3 DNA: TGCGCCAGCAGCACCTCCGGGACAGGGGATGGCTACACCTTC
V gene: TRBV5-1
clone size: -
D gene: TRBD1
J gene: TRBJ1-2

CDR3 protein: CASSMDRGHNYTF
CDR3 DNA: TGTGCCAGTAGTATGGACAGGGGGCATAACTACACCTTC
V gene: TRBV19
clone size: -
D gene: TRBD1
J gene: TRBJ1-2

CDR3 protein: CASSQRPVGAQNSPLHF
CDR3 DNA: TGCGCCAGCAGCCAAAGGCCGGTCGGGGCGCAAAATTCACCCCTCCACTTT
V gene: TRBV4-1
clone size: -
D gene: -
J gene: TRBJ1-6

CDR3 protein: CASSLLGPTGGGQETQYF
CDR3 DNA: TGTGCCAGCAGTTTATTAGGCCCAACAGGGGGCGGCCAAGAGACCCAGTACTTC
V gene: TRBV27
clone size: -
D gene: TRBD1
J gene: TRBJ2-5

CDR3 protein: CASSAGTGDAWETQYF
CDR3 DNA: TGTGCCAGCAGCGCTGGGACAGGGGATGCCTGGGAGACCCAGTACTTC
V gene: TRBV9
clone size: -
D gene: TRBD1
J gene: TRBJ2-5